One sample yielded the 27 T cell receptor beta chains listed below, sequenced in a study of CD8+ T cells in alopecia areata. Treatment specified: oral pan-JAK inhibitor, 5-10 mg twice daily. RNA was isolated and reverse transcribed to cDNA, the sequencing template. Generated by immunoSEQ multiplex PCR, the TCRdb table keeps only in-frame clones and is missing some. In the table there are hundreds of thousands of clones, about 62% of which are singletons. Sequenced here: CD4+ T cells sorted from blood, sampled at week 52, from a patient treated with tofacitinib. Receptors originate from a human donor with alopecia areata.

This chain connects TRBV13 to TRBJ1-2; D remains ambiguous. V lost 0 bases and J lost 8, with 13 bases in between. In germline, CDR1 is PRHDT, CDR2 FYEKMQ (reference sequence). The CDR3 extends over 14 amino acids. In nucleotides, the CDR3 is TGTGCCAGCAGCTTAGGCCGTGGGCAGCCCGGCTACACCTTC. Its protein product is CASSLGRGQPGYTF.

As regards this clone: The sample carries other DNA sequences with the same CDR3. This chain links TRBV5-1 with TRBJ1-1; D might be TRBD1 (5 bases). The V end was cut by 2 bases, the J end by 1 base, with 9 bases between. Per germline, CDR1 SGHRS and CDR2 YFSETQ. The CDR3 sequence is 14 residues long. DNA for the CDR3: TGCGCCAGCAGCTTCCTTCAGGGGAACACTGAAGCTTTCTTT. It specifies CASSFLQGNTEAFF.

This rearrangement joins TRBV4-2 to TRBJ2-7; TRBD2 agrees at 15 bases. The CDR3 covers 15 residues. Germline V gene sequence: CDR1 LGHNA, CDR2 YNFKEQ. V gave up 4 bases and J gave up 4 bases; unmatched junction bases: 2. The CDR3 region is CASSRTSGGAYEQYF. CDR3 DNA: TGTGCCAGCAGCCGGACTAGCGGGGGGGCTTACGAGCAGTACTTC.

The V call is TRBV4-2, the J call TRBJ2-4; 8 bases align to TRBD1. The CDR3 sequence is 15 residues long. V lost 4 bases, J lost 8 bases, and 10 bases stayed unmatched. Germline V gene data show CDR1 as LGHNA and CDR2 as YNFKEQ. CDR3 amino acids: CASSPQNRGQDIQYF. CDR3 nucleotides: TGTGCCAGCAGCCCCCAAAACAGGGGACAGGACATTCAGTACTTC.

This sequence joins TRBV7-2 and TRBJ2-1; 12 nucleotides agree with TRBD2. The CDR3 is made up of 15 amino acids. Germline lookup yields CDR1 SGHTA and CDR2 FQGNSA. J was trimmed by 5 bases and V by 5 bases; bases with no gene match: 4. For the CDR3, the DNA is TGTGCCAGCAGCCCAGGACTAGCGGGAAACAATGAGCAGTTCTTC. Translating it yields CASSPGLAGNNEQFF.

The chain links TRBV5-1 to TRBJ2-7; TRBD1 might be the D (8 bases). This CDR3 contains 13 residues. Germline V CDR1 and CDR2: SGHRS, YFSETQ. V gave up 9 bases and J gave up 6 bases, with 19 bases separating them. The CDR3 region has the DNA TGCGCCACCTCACAGGGGGGGCGCGTCGAGCAGTACTTC. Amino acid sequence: CATSQGGRVEQYF. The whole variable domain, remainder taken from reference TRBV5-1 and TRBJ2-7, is KAGVTQTPRYLIKTRGQQVTLSCSPISGHRSVSWYQQTPGQGLQFLFEYFSETQRNKGNFPGRFSGRQFSNSRSEMNVSTLELGDSALYLCATSQGGRVEQYFGPGTRLTVT.

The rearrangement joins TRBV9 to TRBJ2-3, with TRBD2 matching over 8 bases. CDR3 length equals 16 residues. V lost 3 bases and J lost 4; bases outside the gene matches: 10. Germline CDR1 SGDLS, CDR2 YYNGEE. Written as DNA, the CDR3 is TGTGCCAGCAGCGGGCCCCTGTTTAGCGGGGCAGATACGCAGTATTTT. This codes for CASSGPLFSGADTQYF.

As DNA, the CDR3 is TGTGCCAGCAGCCAAGGACTAGCGGGGATCTACGAGCAGTACTTC. Residues: CASSQGLAGIYEQYF. The gene calls are TRBV14 and TRBJ2-5; 11 bases map to TRBD2. Judging by the DNA end, TRBJ2-7 fits better; the J call may be wrong. The length of the CDR3 is 15 residues. Germline V gene data show CDR1 as SGHDN and CDR2 as FVKESK.

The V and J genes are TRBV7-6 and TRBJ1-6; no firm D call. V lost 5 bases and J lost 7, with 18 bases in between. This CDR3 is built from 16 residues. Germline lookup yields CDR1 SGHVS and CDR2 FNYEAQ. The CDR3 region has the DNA TGTGCCAGCAGCCCAACGAGGCCAGGCTTAAATTCACCCCTCCACTTT. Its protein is CASSPTRPGLNSPLHF.

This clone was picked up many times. The CDR3 sequence: CASSRAGRAGELFF. Written as DNA, the CDR3 is TGCGCCAGCAGCCGAGCGGGGCGGGCCGGGGAGCTGTTTTTT. This chain connects TRBV4-3 to TRBJ2-2, with 7 bases aligning to TRBD2. The CDR3 is made up of 14 amino acids. V lost 4 bases, J lost 6 bases, and 5 bases stayed unmatched. CDR1 and CDR2 from the germline V gene are LGHNA and YSLEER.

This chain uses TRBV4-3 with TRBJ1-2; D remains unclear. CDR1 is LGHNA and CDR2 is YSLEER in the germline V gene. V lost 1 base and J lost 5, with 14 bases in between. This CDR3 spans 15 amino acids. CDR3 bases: TGCGCCAGCAGCCAAGGAGACGTATTCATTTATGGCTACACCTTC. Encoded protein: CASSQGDVFIYGYTF.

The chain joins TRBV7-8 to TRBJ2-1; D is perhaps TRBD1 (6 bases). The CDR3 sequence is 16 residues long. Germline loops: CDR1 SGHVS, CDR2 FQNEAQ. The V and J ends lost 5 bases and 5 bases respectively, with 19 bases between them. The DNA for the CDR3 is TGTGCCAGCAGCCTGACCAGGGGCCATGGAAACAATGAGCAGTTCTTC. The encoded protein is CASSLTRGHGNNEQFF.

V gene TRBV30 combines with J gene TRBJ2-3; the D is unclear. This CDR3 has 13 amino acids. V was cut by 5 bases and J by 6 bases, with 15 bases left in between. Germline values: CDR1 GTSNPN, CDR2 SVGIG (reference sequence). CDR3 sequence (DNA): TGTGCCTGGGCCCCCATAAGAGCGGATACGCAGTATTTT. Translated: CAWAPIRADTQYF. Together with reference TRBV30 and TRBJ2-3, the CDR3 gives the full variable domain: SQTIHQWPATLVQPVGSPLSLECTVEGTSNPNLYWYRQAAGRGLQLLFYSVGIGQISSEVPQNLSASRPQDRQFILSSKKLLLSDSGFYLCAWAPIRADTQYFGPGTRLTVL.

The CDR3 sequence is CASSQDRGTEAFF. In nucleotides, the CDR3 is TGCGCCAGCAGCCAAGATAGAGGCACTGAAGCTTTCTTT. The chain employs TRBV4-1 and TRBJ1-1; no reliable D call. Germline loops: CDR1 MGHRA, CDR2 YSYEKL. This CDR3 comprises 13 residues. V lost 0 bases and J 4 bases, leaving 6 bases between the germline ends.

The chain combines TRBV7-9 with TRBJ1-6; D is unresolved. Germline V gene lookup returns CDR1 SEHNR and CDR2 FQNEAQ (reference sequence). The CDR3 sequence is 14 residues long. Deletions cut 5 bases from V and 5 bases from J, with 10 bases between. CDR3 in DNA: TGTGCCAGCAGCCCGGGCCCGAATAATTCACCCCTCCACTTT. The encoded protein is CASSPGPNNSPLHF.

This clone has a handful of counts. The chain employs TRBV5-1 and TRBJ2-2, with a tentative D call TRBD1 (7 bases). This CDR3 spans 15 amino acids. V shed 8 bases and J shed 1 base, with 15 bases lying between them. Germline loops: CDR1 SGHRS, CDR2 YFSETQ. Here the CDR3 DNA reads TGCGCCAGTGGAGGGGGCCCTATGAACACCGGGGAGCTGTTTTTT. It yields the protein CASGGGPMNTGELFF.

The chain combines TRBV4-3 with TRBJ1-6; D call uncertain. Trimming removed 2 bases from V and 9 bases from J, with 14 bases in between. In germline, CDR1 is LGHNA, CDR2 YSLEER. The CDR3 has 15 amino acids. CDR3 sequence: CASSQNENPGSPLHF. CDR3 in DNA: TGCGCCAGCAGCCAAAATGAAAATCCTGGTTCACCCCTCCACTTT.

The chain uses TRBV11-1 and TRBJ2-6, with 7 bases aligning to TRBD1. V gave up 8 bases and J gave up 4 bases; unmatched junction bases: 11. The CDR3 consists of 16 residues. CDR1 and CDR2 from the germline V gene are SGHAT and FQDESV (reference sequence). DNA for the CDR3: TGTGCCAGCGGAAGCCAAGACAGGGCCGGGGCCAACGTCCTGACTTTC. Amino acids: CASGSQDRAGANVLTF.

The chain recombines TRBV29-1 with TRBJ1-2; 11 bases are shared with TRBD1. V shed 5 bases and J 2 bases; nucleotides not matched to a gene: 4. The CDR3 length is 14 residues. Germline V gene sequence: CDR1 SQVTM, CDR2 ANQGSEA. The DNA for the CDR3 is TGCAGCGTTTCAAGGACAGGGGGCAACTATGGCTACACCTTC. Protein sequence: CSVSRTGGNYGYTF.

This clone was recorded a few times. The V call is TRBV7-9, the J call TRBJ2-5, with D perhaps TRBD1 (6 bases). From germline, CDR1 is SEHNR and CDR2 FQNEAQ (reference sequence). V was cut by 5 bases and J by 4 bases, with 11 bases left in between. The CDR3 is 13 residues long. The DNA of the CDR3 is TGTGCCAGCAGCGACAGGAAGAGAGAGACCCAGTACTTC. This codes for CASSDRKRETQYF.

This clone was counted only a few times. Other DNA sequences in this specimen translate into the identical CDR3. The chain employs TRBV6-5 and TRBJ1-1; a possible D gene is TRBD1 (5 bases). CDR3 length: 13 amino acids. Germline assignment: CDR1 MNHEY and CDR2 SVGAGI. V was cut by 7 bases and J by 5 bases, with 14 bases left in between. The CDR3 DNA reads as TGTGCCAGCAACCTGCCGGGGGGGACTGAAGCTTTCTTT. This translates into CASNLPGGTEAFF.

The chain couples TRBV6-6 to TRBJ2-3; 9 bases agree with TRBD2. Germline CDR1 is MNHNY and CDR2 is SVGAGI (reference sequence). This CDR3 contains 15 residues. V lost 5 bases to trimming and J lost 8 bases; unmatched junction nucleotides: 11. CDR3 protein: CASSTGGGASPTQYF. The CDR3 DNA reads TGTGCCAGCAGTACGGGCGGGGGGGCGTCTCCTACGCAGTATTTT.

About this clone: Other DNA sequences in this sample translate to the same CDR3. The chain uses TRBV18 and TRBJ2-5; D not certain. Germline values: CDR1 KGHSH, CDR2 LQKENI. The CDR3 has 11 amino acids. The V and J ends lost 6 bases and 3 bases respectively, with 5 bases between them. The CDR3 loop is CASSPKETQYF. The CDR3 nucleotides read TGTGCCAGCTCCCCCAAAGAGACCCAGTACTTC.

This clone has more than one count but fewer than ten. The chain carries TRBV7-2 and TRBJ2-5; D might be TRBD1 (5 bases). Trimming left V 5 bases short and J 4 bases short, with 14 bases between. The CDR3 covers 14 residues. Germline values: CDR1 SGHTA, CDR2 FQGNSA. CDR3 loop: CASSPGGARETQYF. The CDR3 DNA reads TGTGCCAGCAGCCCTGGTGGGGCGCGAGAGACCCAGTACTTC.

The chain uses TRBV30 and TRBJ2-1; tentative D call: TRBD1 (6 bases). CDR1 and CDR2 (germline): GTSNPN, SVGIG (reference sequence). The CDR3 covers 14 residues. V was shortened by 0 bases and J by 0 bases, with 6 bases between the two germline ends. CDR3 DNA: TGTGCCTGGAGTGTACAGGGCTCCTACAATGAGCAGTTCTTC. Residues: CAWSVQGSYNEQFF.

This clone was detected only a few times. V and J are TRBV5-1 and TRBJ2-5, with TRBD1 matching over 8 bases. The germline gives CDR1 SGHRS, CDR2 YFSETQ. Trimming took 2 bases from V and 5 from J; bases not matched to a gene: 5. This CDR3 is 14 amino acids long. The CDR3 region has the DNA TGCGCCAGCAGCTTTTCGACAGGGGTCGAGACCCAGTACTTC. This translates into CASSFSTGVETQYF.

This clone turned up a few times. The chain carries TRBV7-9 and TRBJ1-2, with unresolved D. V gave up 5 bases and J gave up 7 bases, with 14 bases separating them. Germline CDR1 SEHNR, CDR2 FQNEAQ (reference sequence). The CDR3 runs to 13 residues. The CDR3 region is CASSPDPPVGYTF. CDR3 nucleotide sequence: TGTGCCAGCAGCCCGGACCCGCCGGTTGGCTACACCTTC. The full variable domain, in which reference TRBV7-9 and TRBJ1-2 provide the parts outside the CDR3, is DTGVSQNPRHKITKRGQNVTFRCDPISEHNRLYWYRQTLGQGPEFLTYFQNEAQLEKSRLLSDRFSAERPKGSFSTLEIQRTEQGDSAMYLCASSPDPPVGYTFGSGTRLTVV.